Sequencing of this T cell receptor beta chain was carried out in a study of cytomegalovirus exposure and HLA in healthy donors. Background on the study: From HLA-typed donors, an early data release held tens of millions of unique TCRs.

Study-level findings and limits: Both high specificity and high sensitivity reportedly marked the classifier's diagnosis of cytomegalovirus status. In a later analysis, TCR beta V- and J-gene trimming showed a link to a missense DCLRE1C variant.

PCR used 60 Vbeta primers and 13 Jbeta primers. Some clones are missing from TCRdb's copy, which holds only in-frame ones; the method was immunoSEQ multiplex PCR. The table lists 85,000 to 130,000 clones, around 75% of them singletons. Note on this clone: Its antigen is unknown.

The CDR3 loop spans 15 amino acids. Trimming cost V 3 bases and J 1 base, with 12 bases left between them. Germline CDR1 reads SGHTA; CDR2 reads FQGNSA. Source material: PBMCs. This chain links TRBV7-2 with TRBJ1-1; D is unresolved. The origin of this receptor is a male donor in good health and CMV-seropositive. The CDR3 DNA reads TGTGCCAGCAGCTTTCAACCTCTCGGGAACACTGAAGCTTTCTTT. Residues: CASSFQPLGNTEAFF. The variable domain in full, with the rest retrieved from reference TRBV7-2 and TRBJ1-1, is GAGVSQSPSNKVTEKGKDVELRCDPISGHTALYWYRQSLGQGLEFLIYFQGNSAPDKSGLPSDRFSAERTGGSVSTLTIQRTQQEDSAVYLCASSFQPLGNTEAFFGQGTRLTVV.